This TCR beta chain appears in the sequencing data of a study of blood T cells in healthy people across ages. Study-wide results and limits: The study could not conclusively compare naive and antigen-experienced cells, given its unsorted PBMCs.

Deletions cut 1 base from V and 1 base from J, with 14 bases between. Germline CDR1 reads SEHNR; CDR2 reads FQNEAQ (reference sequence). The CDR3 is made up of 18 amino acids. Sample-barcoded 5' priming and a J-beta primer mix drove a second PCR of 7 to 11 cycles. A template-switch adaptor that had 12 random nucleotides put a tag on each cDNA molecule. From the 5' RACE reads, TCRdb called clonotypes with MiXCR, one entry per CDR3 protein. The repertoire has about 500,000 distinct CDR3 sequences, nearly 25% of them found once; the top ten carry just over 8.5%. Points on this clonotype: Its antigen is unknown.

The sample was also linked to a second study, of T cells of mothers and their children.

Specimen: blood. J is TRBJ2-6 and V is TRBV7-9, with a tentative D call TRBD2 (5 bases). This TCR was sampled from a boy younger than 18 in good health. CDR3 loop: CASSLGGVIQSGANVLTF. CDR3 coding DNA: TGTGCCAGCAGCTTAGGGGGAGTGATTCAATCTGGGGCCAACGTCCTGACTTTC.